This T cell receptor beta chain was captured in a study of cytomegalovirus exposure and HLA in healthy donors. Researchers ran the PCR with 60 Vbeta and 13 Jbeta primers. Only in-frame clones appear in the TCRdb table, and some are missing; sequencing was by immunoSEQ multiplex PCR. The sample includes fewer than 200,000 clones, 75% seen only once; the top ten take around 1.4%. Despite likely unrecorded immune exposures, the donors were nominally healthy at the time of sampling. The sequenced material came from PBMCs. The TCR was taken from a man younger than 35 in good health and CMV-seronegative.

As DNA, the CDR3 is TGCAGTGCTAGAACTCTATATACGCAGTATTTT. Translation: CSARTLYTQYF. This rearrangement joins TRBV20-1 to TRBJ2-3; D call uncertain. The germline CDR1 and CDR2 sequences are DFQATT and SNEGSKA (reference sequence). This CDR3 region has 11 residues. Trimming took off 2 bases at V and 7 bases at J, with 7 bases between the two ends.